This TCR beta chain is from a study of regulatory T cells in long-lasting Graves disease. Germline assignment: CDR1 DFQATT and CDR2 SNEGSKA (reference sequence). Trimming took 2 bases from V and 5 from J; bases not matched to a gene: 4. The CDR3 has 14 amino acids. Indicated time point: newly diagnosed GD, antithyroid drugs for less than 3 months. PBMC-derived RNA was used for the TCR library. This clonotype has at least ten counts. For TCR beta, libraries came from iRepertoire HTBI primers and Arm-PCR of CDR3 regions. MiXCR, applied by TCRdb to the multiplex PCR reads, yields one record per CDR3 protein. The table records roughly 610,000 distinct CDR3 sequences, 16% of them present only once. In addition, the sample was reused for a study of T cells in Graves' hyperthyroidism and ophthalmopathy.

The source of this sequence is a woman aged 30 to 39 with Graves disease. This specimen consisted of peripheral blood mononuclear cells (PBMCs), obtained at new diagnosis, from a patient treated with antithyroid drugs. The rearrangement links TRBV20-1 to TRBJ2-2; 8 positions match TRBD2. CDR3 sequence (DNA): TGCAGTGCTAGATGGACTAGCCAGACCGGGGAGCTGTTTTTT. This codes for CSARWTSQTGELFF.